This T cell receptor (beta chain) was identified in a study of blood T cell repertoires in COVID-19. Across the whole study: Samples taken during acute and convalescent COVID-19 were collected in the United States, Italy and Spain.

Enrollees, roughly 18 to 90 years old, lived in about two dozen US areas. The CDR3 is made up of 14 amino acids. Germline values: CDR1 LGHDT, CDR2 YNNKEL (reference sequence). Trimming at V came to 4 bases and at J to 3 bases, leaving 6 bases not matched to a gene. In the authors' workflow: Scientists estimated how many nucleated cells there were by amplifying reference gene primers. Measured with immunoSEQ multiplex PCR; TCRdb has only the in-frame clones, and not every one. The V and J calls and clone size were taken over from that table, and D and trimming were inferred from the DNA. This repertoire shows 250,000 or so clones, 85% to 90% found once; its top ten account for around 10%.

This TCR was sampled from a middle-aged man who had recovered from COVID-19. Sequenced sample: PBMCs or T cells enriched from blood (not recorded which). The chain combines TRBV3-1 (or the pseudogene TRBV3-2) with TRBJ2-7; TRBD2 matches at 7 bases. CDR3 protein: CASSLASGDYEQYF. Written as DNA, the CDR3 is TGTGCCAGCAGCCTGGCCAGCGGGGACTACGAGCAGTACTTC.